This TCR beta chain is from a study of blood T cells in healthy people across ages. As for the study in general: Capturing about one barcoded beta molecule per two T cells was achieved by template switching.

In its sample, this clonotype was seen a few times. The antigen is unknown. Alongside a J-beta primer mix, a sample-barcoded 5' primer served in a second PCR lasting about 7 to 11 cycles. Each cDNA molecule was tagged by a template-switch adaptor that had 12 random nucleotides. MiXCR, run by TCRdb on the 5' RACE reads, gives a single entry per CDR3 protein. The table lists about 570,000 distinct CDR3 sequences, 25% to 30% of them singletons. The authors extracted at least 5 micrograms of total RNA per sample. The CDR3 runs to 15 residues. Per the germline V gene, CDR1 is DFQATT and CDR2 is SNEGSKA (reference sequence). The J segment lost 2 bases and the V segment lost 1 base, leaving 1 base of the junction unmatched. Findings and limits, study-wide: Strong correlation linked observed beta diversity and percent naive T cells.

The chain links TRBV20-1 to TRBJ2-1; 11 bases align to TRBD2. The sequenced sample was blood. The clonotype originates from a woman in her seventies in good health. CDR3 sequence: CSARGLAGTYNEQFF. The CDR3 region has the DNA TGCAGTGCTAGAGGACTAGCGGGGACCTACAATGAGCAGTTCTTC.